These 30 T cell receptor beta chains came from one sample sequenced in a study of shared clonotypes between healthy human individuals. The repertoire was sequenced with immunoSEQ multiplex PCR; TCRdb's copy has only in-frame clones and lacks some. The sample has roughly 720,000 clones, around 91% seen once. Source material: memory CD8+ T cells from PBMCs. Subset here: CD45RO+ cells pooled with CCR7-negative TemRA cells. The source of these receptors is a man aged 18 to 29 in good health. Some clones in this sample may be carry-over from other donors' samples.

This sequence joins TRBV27 and TRBJ1-3; the D is unclear. With 6 bases removed from V and 4 bases from J, the gap between germline ends came to 10 bases. CDR3 length equals 13 residues. Germline CDR1 and CDR2: MNHEY and SMNVEV (reference sequence). CDR3 amino acids: CASSESPGNTIYF. CDR3 DNA: TGTGCCAGCAGCGAGTCACCGGGAAACACCATATATTTT.

This clone showed up just a few times. The rearrangement uses TRBV7-8 and TRBJ2-1, with 9 bases identical to TRBD2. CDR3 length: 19 residues. V lost 4 bases and J lost 3; bases outside the gene matches: 16. Germline V lookup: CDR1 SGHVS, CDR2 FQNEAQ. CDR3 region: CASSSRYVAGEGVYNEQFF. The CDR3 DNA sequence: TGTGCCAGCAGCTCACGTTACGTAGCGGGAGAAGGTGTCTACAATGAGCAGTTCTTC.

J is TRBJ1-3 and V is TRBV7-3; D is possibly TRBD1 (5 bases). From germline, CDR1 is SGHTA and CDR2 FQGTGA. The ends were cut back, 3 bases at V and 3 bases at J, with 6 bases in the middle. The CDR3 totals 13 residues. CDR3: CASSLGVGNTIYF. In DNA, the CDR3 is TGTGCCAGCAGCTTGGGGGTTGGAAACACCATATATTTT. The full variable domain, completed using reference TRBV7-3 and TRBJ1-3, is GAGVSQTPSNKVTEKGKYVELRCDPISGHTALYWYRQSLGQGPEFLIYFQGTGAADDSGLPNDRFFAVRPEGSVSTLKIQRTERGDSAVYLCASSLGVGNTIYFGEGSWLTVV.

Note on this clone: This probably arose from a read error, given a far larger clone one base away. In the same sample, other DNA sequences code for this CDR3. The genes are TRBV11-2 and TRBJ2-7; tentatively, D is TRBD1 (6 bases). The CDR3 is made up of 12 amino acids. V dropped 4 bases and J dropped 4 bases, with 8 bases sitting between them. Germline V gives CDR1 SGHAT, CDR2 FQNNGV. This CDR3 is CASSSGQYEQYF. Written as DNA, the CDR3 is TGTGCCAGCAGCTCTGGACAGTACGAGCAGTACTTC.

The chain couples TRBV10-3 to TRBJ1-1, with 10 bases lining up with TRBD1. The germline V gene has CDR1 ENHRY and CDR2 SYGVKD. The CDR3 spans 14 residues. With V trimmed by 2 bases and J by 4 bases, 1 base remained unmatched. The CDR3 DNA reads as TGTGCCATCAGTGAGGACAGGGGGCTCACTGAAGCTTTCTTT. Translating it yields CAISEDRGLTEAFF.

The rearrangement uses TRBV4-2 and TRBJ1-2, with 9 bases fitting TRBD1. The germline V gene has CDR1 LGHNA and CDR2 YNFKEQ. The CDR3 sequence is 16 residues long. V gave up 0 bases and J gave up 6 bases; unmatched junction bases: 8. The CDR3 sequence is CASSQEWDRELNGYTF. The CDR3 nucleotides read TGTGCCAGCAGCCAAGAATGGGACAGGGAGCTGAATGGCTACACCTTC.

The chain joins TRBV9 to TRBJ1-3, with 7 bases matching TRBD1. The V and J ends lost 3 bases and 4 bases, in that order; junction bases with no gene match: 7. This CDR3 comprises 15 residues. Germline V gene lookup returns CDR1 SGDLS and CDR2 YYNGEE. The CDR3 protein is CASSGSTGVGNTIYF. The CDR3 bases are TGTGCCAGCAGCGGCAGTACAGGGGTCGGAAACACCATATATTTT.

The V call is TRBV27, the J call TRBJ2-7, with TRBD2 matching 8 bases. CDR1 MNHEY and CDR2 SMNVEV come from the germline V gene (reference sequence). The CDR3 loop spans 15 amino acids. The junction had 2 bases not matched to a gene; V was cut back by 1 base and J by 0 bases. The CDR3 protein is CASSLLGTSSYEQYF. CDR3 bases: TGTGCCAGCAGTTTATTAGGGACTAGCTCCTACGAGCAGTACTTC.

V is TRBV15 and J is TRBJ1-4; no reliable D call. V was clipped by 3 bases and J by 0 bases, with 8 bases between them. The CDR3 covers 15 residues. The V gene's germline CDR1 is LNHNV and CDR2 YYDKDF (reference sequence). In DNA form, the CDR3 reads TGTGCCACCAGCAGGGGGAGCGCAACTAATGAAAAACTGTTTTTT. As protein: CATSRGSATNEKLFF.

The rearrangement joins TRBV27 to TRBJ2-7; 9 positions match TRBD2. J lost 7 bases, V lost 7 bases, and 8 bases had no gene match. Looked up from germline, CDR1 is MNHEY and CDR2 is SMNVEV (reference sequence). This CDR3 has 13 amino acids. Here the CDR3 reads CASTSSGMSEQYF. CDR3 DNA sequence: TGTGCCAGCACCTCTAGCGGGATGAGTGAGCAGTACTTC.

V and J are TRBV7-2 and TRBJ2-7; D gene unclear. CDR3 length: 15 amino acids. The ends were cut back, 5 bases at V and 0 bases at J, with 14 bases in the middle. Per the germline V gene, CDR1 is SGHTA and CDR2 is FQGNSA. The CDR3 region has the DNA TGTGCCAGCAGCCTCACGGGTCCCAGCTCCTACGAGCAGTACTTC. It is translated as CASSLTGPSSYEQYF.

This clone was seen once. The CDR3 loop is CASSLFTGGINQPQHF. The CDR3 nucleotides are TGTGCCAGCAGCTTATTTACAGGGGGAATCAATCAGCCCCAGCATTTT. This rearrangement joins TRBV7-9 to TRBJ1-5, with TRBD1 matching 8 bases. Germline V gene lookup returns CDR1 SEHNR and CDR2 FQNEAQ (reference sequence). The CDR3 extends over 16 amino acids. V shed 2 bases, J shed 3 bases, and the junction held 6 bases outside the gene matches.

The rearrangement uses TRBV4-3 and TRBJ2-2; 12 bases map to TRBD2. Per germline, CDR1 LGHNA and CDR2 YSLEER. The CDR3 length is 15 residues. Unmatched junction bases numbered 4, after V lost 4 bases and J lost 7 bases. This CDR3 is CASSPRTSGNGELFF. CDR3 nucleotides: TGCGCCAGCAGCCCCCGGACTAGCGGGAACGGGGAGCTGTTTTTT.

The V gene is TRBV6-6, the J gene TRBJ1-4, with 9 bases matching TRBD1. V lost 6 bases, J lost 7 bases, and 9 bases stayed unmatched. The CDR3 runs to 15 residues. Germline loops: CDR1 MNHNY, CDR2 SVGAGI (reference sequence). The CDR3 DNA follows: TGTGCCAGCAGGAGCAACAGGGGGCGAGGTGAAAAACTGTTTTTT. Its protein product is CASRSNRGRGEKLFF.

The J gene is TRBJ1-2, the V gene TRBV5-4, with D perhaps TRBD1 (6 bases). Trimming shortened V by 0 bases and J by 4 bases, and 16 bases separated the two germline ends. The CDR3 consists of 16 residues. Germline V lookup: CDR1 SGHNT, CDR2 YYREEE (reference sequence). CDR3 protein: CASSLATGTPIYGYTF. CDR3 nucleotide sequence: TGTGCCAGCAGCTTGGCCACCGGGACACCCATCTATGGCTACACCTTC.

The chain recombines TRBV29-1 with TRBJ2-1; D is perhaps TRBD1 or TRBD2 (5 bases each). Trimming pared 0 bases from V and 10 bases from J, leaving 13 bases between. Germline assignment: CDR1 SQVTM and CDR2 ANQGSEA. The CDR3 length is 13 residues. The CDR3 coding sequence is TGCAGCGTTGAAGACGGCCTGAGGGGAGAGCAGTTCTTC. It translates to CSVEDGLRGEQFF.

This clone was recorded only once. The chain uses TRBV27 and TRBJ1-5, with D possibly matching TRBD1 (6 bases). The CDR3 sequence is 15 residues long. Trimming removed 6 bases from V and 0 bases from J, with 12 bases in between. CDR1 and CDR2 from the germline V gene are MNHEY and SMNVEV (reference sequence). The CDR3 sequence is CASRQGGYSNQPQHF. The CDR3 DNA reads as TGTGCCAGCAGACAAGGGGGGTATAGCAATCAGCCCCAGCATTTT.

The chain links TRBV6-5 to TRBJ2-7; 9 bases align to TRBD1. This CDR3 is 16 amino acids long. Germline V gives CDR1 MNHEY, CDR2 SVGAGI. J was trimmed by 1 base and V by 4 bases; bases with no gene match: 8. CDR3 in amino acids: CASSLPYGTGSYEQYF. The CDR3 DNA sequence: TGTGCCAGCAGTTTACCATACGGGACAGGGTCCTACGAGCAGTACTTC.

This clone was counted a single time. The chain combines TRBV28 with TRBJ2-3; 7 nucleotides align to TRBD2. The CDR3 covers 13 residues. The V gene's germline CDR1 is MDHEN and CDR2 SYDVKM. Trimming cost V 6 bases and J 4 bases; bases outside gene matches: 4. The CDR3, as DNA: TGTGCCAGCAGGGCGGGAGCCGCAGATACGCAGTATTTT. It specifies CASRAGAADTQYF.

The gene calls are TRBV7-9 and TRBJ2-7, with TRBD2 matching over 13 bases. The germline CDR1 and CDR2 sequences are SEHNR and FQNEAQ (reference sequence). After removal of 5 bases from V and 2 bases from J, the junction contained 6 bases not matched to a gene. CDR3 length equals 16 residues. Here the CDR3 reads CASSPGTSGETYEQYF. Here the CDR3 DNA reads TGTGCCAGCAGCCCGGGGACTAGCGGGGAAACCTACGAGCAGTACTTC.

The rearrangement uses TRBV19 and TRBJ2-7; TRBD2 aligns across 10 bases. This CDR3 has 16 amino acids. With V trimmed by 5 bases and J by 3 bases, 10 bases remained unmatched. The germline gives CDR1 LNHDA, CDR2 SQIVND (reference sequence). The CDR3 protein is CASSGLAGGTLYEQYF. As DNA, the CDR3 is TGTGCCAGTAGTGGGTTAGCGGGAGGCACCCTCTACGAGCAGTACTTC.

The chain uses TRBV5-1 and TRBJ1-5; possibly TRBD1 for D (6 bases). CDR1 SGHRS and CDR2 YFSETQ come from the germline V gene. V lost 1 base and J 7 bases, leaving 15 bases between the germline ends. This CDR3 has 15 residues. The CDR3, as DNA: TGCGCCAGCAGCTTGTCGGGGGGCTTAGTGCAGCCCCAGCATTTT. The encoded protein is CASSLSGGLVQPQHF.

The chain has TRBV15 and TRBJ2-1; 7 bases map to TRBD2. The CDR3 is made up of 15 amino acids. Per the germline V gene, CDR1 is LNHNV and CDR2 is YYDKDF (reference sequence). The J segment lost 7 bases and the V segment lost 4 bases, leaving 10 bases of the junction unmatched. The CDR3 nucleotides read TGTGCCACCAGCAACCGGGCGGCTAGCGGTAATGAGCAGTTCTTC. Translation gives CATSNRAASGNEQFF.

This CDR3 reads CASSGQKGTDNEQFF. The CDR3 coding sequence is TGTGCCAGCAGCGGACAGAAGGGGACCGACAATGAGCAGTTCTTC. The gene calls are TRBV9 and TRBJ2-1; D may correspond to TRBD1 or TRBD2 (5 bases each). Trimming took 3 bases from V and 5 from J, leaving 15 bases between them. CDR3 size: 15 residues. Germline loops: CDR1 SGDLS, CDR2 YYNGEE. The whole variable domain, remainder taken from reference TRBV9 and TRBJ2-1, is DSGVTQTPKHLITATGQRVTLRCSPRSGDLSVYWYQQSLDQGLQFLIQYYNGEERAKGNILERFSAQQFPDLHSELNLSSLELGDSALYFCASSGQKGTDNEQFFGPGTRLTVL.

This chain connects TRBV19 to TRBJ2-2, with 7 bases that match TRBD1. Losses at the gene ends were 4 bases for V and 3 bases for J; bases not matched to a gene: 2. This CDR3 comprises 14 residues. The V gene's germline CDR1 is LNHDA and CDR2 SQIVND (reference sequence). As DNA, the CDR3 is TGTGCCAGTAGTACGGGACAGTACACCGGGGAGCTGTTTTTT. It codes for CASSTGQYTGELFF.

The chain recombines TRBV5-1 with TRBJ2-7; 16 bases are a match to TRBD2. CDR1 and CDR2 from the germline V gene are SGHRS and YFSETQ. The length of the CDR3 is 16 residues. The junction had 3 bases not matched to a gene; V was cut back by 4 bases and J by 2 bases. For the CDR3, the DNA is TGCGCCAGCAGCATGGGACTAGCGGGGGGGACCTACGAGCAGTACTTC. This codes for CASSMGLAGGTYEQYF.

This clone occurred once. The chain couples TRBV28 to TRBJ2-1, with 11 bases fitting TRBD1. Losses at the gene ends were 4 bases for V and 2 bases for J; bases not matched to a gene: 1. This CDR3 comprises 15 residues. Germline V gives CDR1 MDHEN, CDR2 SYDVKM. CDR3 loop: CASSWGQGAYNEQFF. CDR3 coding DNA: TGTGCCAGCAGTTGGGGACAGGGGGCCTACAATGAGCAGTTCTTC.

This chain links TRBV7-3 with TRBJ2-2, with 10 bases that match TRBD2. Per the germline V gene, CDR1 is SGHTA and CDR2 is FQGTGA. V dropped 5 bases and J dropped 7; count of bases not matched to a gene: 13. This CDR3 has 17 residues. The CDR3 nucleotides are TGTGCCAGCAGCCCTTGGGAGACTAGCGGGCTGGGCGGGGAGCTGTTTTTT. Encoded protein: CASSPWETSGLGGELFF.

This clone was counted a single time. The J gene is TRBJ1-1, the V gene TRBV5-5; possibly TRBD1 for D (6 bases). Trimming took 2 bases from V and 0 from J, leaving 8 bases between them. Germline V gene lookup returns CDR1 SGHKS and CDR2 YYEKEE (reference sequence). There are 14 residues in the CDR3. This chain's CDR3 is CASSFGGMNTEAFF. The CDR3 DNA sequence: TGTGCCAGCAGCTTCGGGGGCATGAACACTGAAGCTTTCTTT.

In DNA, the CDR3 is TGCAGCGTAAACCGACAGGGAACCTACGAGCAGTACTTC. Amino acids: CSVNRQGTYEQYF. J is TRBJ2-7 and V is TRBV29-1; the match to TRBD1 covers 7 bases. This CDR3 has 13 amino acids. J gave up 2 bases and V 6 bases, and 7 bases lay outside the gene matches. Germline V gene sequence: CDR1 SQVTM, CDR2 ANQGSEA.